This T cell receptor (beta chain) was identified in a study of shared T cell receptors in the human thymus. The data were produced by immunoSEQ multiplex PCR, yet TCRdb's version contains in-frame clones alone and is incomplete. In the table there are 700,000 or so clones, approximately 85% of which are singletons. Trimming cost V 5 bases and J 7 bases, with 20 bases left between them. Germline values: CDR1 MNHEY, CDR2 SMNVEV (reference sequence). The CDR3 length is 15 residues. The data also belong to a second study, concerning human thymus T cells. That source adds: Thymic and blood repertoires showed apparently biased V and J gene usage. Thymic repertoires from unrelated individuals overlapped highly, related research reported.

The sequencing sample was made of thymocytes. This clonotype originated in a girl under three years old with a congenital heart defect. The chain recombines TRBV27 with TRBJ1-1; D is undetermined. CDR3 residues: CASSVRAGGQVEAFF. CDR3 sequence (DNA): TGTGCCAGCAGTGTACGGGCAGGAGGGCAAGTTGAAGCTTTCTTT.